The TCR beta chain described here comes from a study of control samples from healthy donors and cancer patients. Method: immunoSEQ multiplex PCR; TCRdb's copy keeps in-frame clones and lacks some. The repertoire consists of about 98,000 clones, with roughly 78% occurring once and the leading ten covering about 2%. CDR1 is KGHDR, CDR2 SFDVKD, per germline. Germline trimming cut 7 bases from V and 5 bases from J; bases unmatched to any gene: 5. The CDR3 runs to 13 residues. This chain joins TRBV24-1 and TRBJ2-5; 8 positions agree with TRBD1. The source material was blood. The source is a man between 60 and 75 years old in good health. The CDR3 region is CATRETGDETQYF. The CDR3 DNA reads as TGTGCCACCAGAGAGACAGGGGATGAGACCCAGTACTTC.